This is a list of T cell receptor beta chains from one sample in a study of cytomegalovirus exposure and HLA in healthy donors. Here immunoSEQ multiplex PCR was the method, and the copy in TCRdb shows in-frame clones only, minus some. This table holds approximately 170,000 clones, roughly 72% found once. The source material was PBMCs. The receptors originated from a woman aged 25 to 39 in good health and CMV-seropositive. Each CDR3 is given with its conserved first and last residue. A D gene is named only where the DNA matches it firmly. Not all rows give a size; the values are once, few, many and, for expanded clones, a class.

v_call: TRBV7-7
d_call: -
clone_size: few
j_call: TRBJ2-2
cdr3_nt: TGTGCCAGCACCAACTCGGGATGGGACACCGGGGAGCTGTTTTTT
cdr3_aa: CASTNSGWDTGELFF

v_call: TRBV19
d_call: -
clone_size: -
j_call: TRBJ1-2
cdr3_nt: TGTGCCATCGGAGCTAACTATGGCTACACCTTC
cdr3_aa: CAIGANYGYTF

v_call: TRBV7-2
d_call: TRBD2
clone_size: once
j_call: TRBJ2-7
cdr3_nt: TGTGCCAGCACCCGGGGGGCGGGGGGCCCAGCCTACGAGCAGTACTTC
cdr3_aa: CASTRGAGGPAYEQYF

v_call: TRBV19
d_call: -
clone_size: -
j_call: TRBJ2-7
cdr3_nt: TGTGCCAGTAGTACAGGAATACCCTACGAGCAGTACTTC
cdr3_aa: CASSTGIPYEQYF

v_call: TRBV7-2
d_call: -
clone_size: -
j_call: TRBJ2-1
cdr3_nt: TGTGCCAGCAGCTTAATGAGCGGCCCCTACAATGAGCAGTTCTTC
cdr3_aa: CASSLMSGPYNEQFF

v_call: TRBV11-3
d_call: TRBD1
clone_size: once
j_call: TRBJ2-7
cdr3_nt: TGTGCCAGCAGCCGGGACAGGGCCCGGGAGCAGTACTTC
cdr3_aa: CASSRDRAREQYF

v_call: TRBV2
d_call: TRBD1
clone_size: -
j_call: TRBJ1-4
cdr3_nt: TGTGCCAGCAAGACAGGGTCTTTCGAAAAACTGTTTTTT
cdr3_aa: CASKTGSFEKLFF

v_call: TRBV2
d_call: TRBD2
clone_size: -
j_call: TRBJ2-7
cdr3_nt: TGTGCCAGCAGTTATGCGGGGGGTAACTACGAGCAGTACTTC
cdr3_aa: CASSYAGGNYEQYF

v_call: TRBV18
d_call: -
clone_size: -
j_call: TRBJ1-2
cdr3_nt: TGTGCCAGCTCACCACCGGGTGGAGACTATGGCTACACCTTC
cdr3_aa: CASSPPGGDYGYTF

v_call: TRBV19
d_call: TRBD1
clone_size: -
j_call: TRBJ1-2
cdr3_nt: TGTGCCAGTAGTTGGACAGGGTCATACTATGGCTACACCTTC
cdr3_aa: CASSWTGSYYGYTF

v_call: TRBV10-3
d_call: TRBD1
clone_size: -
j_call: TRBJ1-6
cdr3_nt: TGTGCCATCAGTGAGTGGTCCGGACAGGCCTTCAATTCACCCCTCCACTTT
cdr3_aa: CAISEWSGQAFNSPLHF

v_call: TRBV5-8
d_call: -
clone_size: -
j_call: TRBJ1-1
cdr3_nt: TGTGCCAGCAGCTTGGTGCGTTCGAACACTGAAGCTTTCTTT
cdr3_aa: CASSLVRSNTEAFF

v_call: TRBV2
d_call: -
clone_size: -
j_call: TRBJ2-6
cdr3_nt: TGTGCCAGCAGACGGGGGAGTCCTGGGGCCAACGTCCTGACTTTC
cdr3_aa: CASRRGSPGANVLTF

v_call: TRBV27
d_call: -
clone_size: -
j_call: TRBJ2-3
cdr3_nt: TGTGCCAGCAGTCAGCTAGGTGGGTCCGATACGCAGTATTTT
cdr3_aa: CASSQLGGSDTQYF

v_call: TRBV7-2
d_call: TRBD2
clone_size: -
j_call: TRBJ2-5
cdr3_nt: TGTGCCAGCAGCTTAGAACTAGCGGGGGGAACTCGAGAGACCCAGTACTTC
cdr3_aa: CASSLELAGGTRETQYF

v_call: TRBV19
d_call: -
clone_size: -
j_call: TRBJ2-7
cdr3_nt: TGTGCCAGTAGTATAGTTCCGGGACTCCGCTACGAGCAGTACTTC
cdr3_aa: CASSIVPGLRYEQYF

v_call: TRBV30
d_call: TRBD1
clone_size: -
j_call: TRBJ1-1
cdr3_nt: TGTGCCTGGAGTGTAGAACAGGGGACTGAAGCTTTCTTT
cdr3_aa: CAWSVEQGTEAFF

v_call: TRBV27
d_call: -
clone_size: -
j_call: TRBJ2-7
cdr3_nt: TGTGCCAGCAGTTTAAATTTAGGACAGCCTTACGAGCAGTACTTC
cdr3_aa: CASSLNLGQPYEQYF

v_call: TRBV5-6
d_call: -
clone_size: -
j_call: TRBJ1-1
cdr3_nt: TGTGCCAGCAGCTTGGATGGACACGTGAACACTGAAGCTTTCTTT
cdr3_aa: CASSLDGHVNTEAFF

v_call: TRBV4-1
d_call: TRBD2
clone_size: once
j_call: TRBJ2-7
cdr3_nt: TGCGCCAGCAGCCTATTCGGGACTAGCGGGGGAGGCCAGTACTTC
cdr3_aa: CASSLFGTSGGGQYF

v_call: TRBV7-8
d_call: -
clone_size: -
j_call: TRBJ1-1
cdr3_nt: TGTGCCAGCAGCCTCGGACTGTATGAAGCTTTCTTT
cdr3_aa: CASSLGLYEAFF

v_call: TRBV5-1
d_call: -
clone_size: -
j_call: TRBJ1-2
cdr3_nt: TGCGCCAGCAGCTTGGATGCGGCGACCTATGGCTACACCTTC
cdr3_aa: CASSLDAATYGYTF

v_call: TRBV5-1
d_call: TRBD1
clone_size: -
j_call: TRBJ1-1
cdr3_nt: TGCGCCAGCGCCGGGCAGGGGGCGAACACTGAAGCTTTCTTT
cdr3_aa: CASAGQGANTEAFF